This is a list of T cell receptor beta chains from one sample in a study of OX40 agonist ivuxolimab in advanced cancers. Using immunoSEQ multiplex PCR, the repertoire was profiled, and TCRdb retains in-frame clones only, with some absent. This table holds tens of thousands of clones, about 93% found once. The material sequenced was CD4+ or CD8+ T cells sorted from blood, taken in a trial of the OX40 agonist ivuxolimab. These receptor sequences come from an adult with an advanced solid tumor such as melanoma, head and neck, liver or kidney cancer. The CDR3 runs from the conserved cysteine through the conserved F or W. Each record gives: D gene, clone size, J gene, V gene, CDR3 DNA, CDR3 protein. The D gene is left open where the match is weak. Clone size, where shown, is once, few, many, or a class for clones that have expanded.

d_gene: NA; abundance: NA; j_gene: TRBJ2-5; v_gene: TRBV25-1; CDR3nt: TGTGCCAGCAGTGACGAGGTACCCTCCGTCGAGACCCAGTACTTC; CDR3aa: CASSDEVPSVETQYF
d_gene: TRBD2; abundance: NA; j_gene: TRBJ2-7; v_gene: TRBV6-6; CDR3nt: TGTGCCAGCAGTTACTCACGGACTAGCTACGAGCAGTACTTC; CDR3aa: CASSYSRTSYEQYF
d_gene: NA; abundance: NA; j_gene: TRBJ1-2; v_gene: TRBV9; CDR3nt: TGTGCCAGCAGCGTAGGCGGGGGGATGAGATATGGCTACACCTTC; CDR3aa: CASSVGGGMRYGYTF
d_gene: TRBD1; abundance: NA; j_gene: TRBJ1-2; v_gene: TRBV27; CDR3nt: TGTGCCAGCAGTCGGGACAGGAACTATGGCTACACCTTC; CDR3aa: CASSRDRNYGYTF
d_gene: TRBD2; abundance: NA; j_gene: TRBJ2-7; v_gene: TRBV5-1; CDR3nt: TGCGCCAGCAGCCTGCGTGCTAGCGGGACTCCCTACGAGCAGTACTTC; CDR3aa: CASSLRASGTPYEQYF
d_gene: TRBD2; abundance: few; j_gene: TRBJ2-1; v_gene: TRBV5-1; CDR3nt: TGCGCCAGCAGCTTGGACAGCGGGGGGGCTTACAATGAGCAGTTCTTC; CDR3aa: CASSLDSGGAYNEQFF
d_gene: NA; abundance: NA; j_gene: TRBJ2-7; v_gene: TRBV11-2; CDR3nt: TGTGCCAGCAGCTTAGGTCTCCCTTACGAGCAGTACTTC; CDR3aa: CASSLGLPYEQYF
d_gene: TRBD1; abundance: NA; j_gene: TRBJ2-4; v_gene: TRBV11-2; CDR3nt: TGTGCCAGCAGCCAGGACAGGGCGGACATTCAGTACTTC; CDR3aa: CASSQDRADIQYF
d_gene: TRBD1; abundance: NA; j_gene: TRBJ2-4; v_gene: TRBV11-2; CDR3nt: TGTGCCAGCAGCCCCTCCTCGGGACAGGGGACGGGCAAAAACATTCAGTACTTC; CDR3aa: CASSPSSGQGTGKNIQYF
d_gene: NA; abundance: NA; j_gene: TRBJ2-3; v_gene: TRBV13; CDR3nt: TGTGCCAGCAGCTCCTCAGTTCGCCGCTCCACAGATACGCAGTATTTT; CDR3aa: CASSSSVRRSTDTQYF
d_gene: NA; abundance: NA; j_gene: TRBJ1-2; v_gene: TRBV15; CDR3nt: TGTGCCACCAGCAGGCCGGGACAACGAATGGATGGCTACACCTTC; CDR3aa: CATSRPGQRMDGYTF
d_gene: NA; abundance: NA; j_gene: TRBJ1-5; v_gene: TRBV7-2; CDR3nt: TGTGCCAGCAGCTTAAACGGCGGGGGGTATCAGCCCCAGCATTTT; CDR3aa: CASSLNGGGYQPQHF
d_gene: TRBD2; abundance: NA; j_gene: TRBJ2-7; v_gene: TRBV29-1; CDR3nt: TGCAGCGGTGGGACTAGCGGGACAGACGAGCAGTACTTC; CDR3aa: CSGGTSGTDEQYF
d_gene: TRBD1; abundance: NA; j_gene: TRBJ2-1; v_gene: TRBV30; CDR3nt: TGTGCCTGGAATAGGGACAGCTACAATGAGCAGTTCTTC; CDR3aa: CAWNRDSYNEQFF
d_gene: NA; abundance: NA; j_gene: TRBJ2-7; v_gene: TRBV30; CDR3nt: TGTGCCTGGAGTGTAAGTCAGGGAGGCTACGAGCAGTACTTC; CDR3aa: CAWSVSQGGYEQYF
d_gene: NA; abundance: NA; j_gene: TRBJ2-7; v_gene: TRBV28; CDR3nt: TGTGCCAGCAGTCTCCTCCACGAGCAGTACTTC; CDR3aa: CASSLLHEQYF
d_gene: NA; abundance: NA; j_gene: TRBJ2-7; v_gene: TRBV6-5; CDR3nt: TGTGCCAGCATCTCTGGGGACTCCCACTACGAGCAGTACTTC; CDR3aa: CASISGDSHYEQYF
d_gene: NA; abundance: NA; j_gene: TRBJ2-1; v_gene: TRBV5-1; CDR3nt: TGCGCCAGCAGCTTGGAGGTGTCGGGATCCTACAATGAGCAGTTCTTC; CDR3aa: CASSLEVSGSYNEQFF
d_gene: NA; abundance: NA; j_gene: TRBJ1-1; v_gene: TRBV19; CDR3nt: TGTGCCACCTTCAGGAGGAATTCGGGCACTGAAGCTTTCTTT; CDR3aa: CATFRRNSGTEAFF
d_gene: TRBD2; abundance: NA; j_gene: TRBJ2-3; v_gene: TRBV28; CDR3nt: TGTGCCAGCAGGAACCTAAGGGGGACTAGCGGCCGAGGGAGCACAGATACGCAGTATTTT; CDR3aa: CASRNLRGTSGRGSTDTQYF
d_gene: NA; abundance: once; j_gene: TRBJ2-1; v_gene: TRBV14; CDR3nt: TGTGCCAGCAGCCAAGCTCTCATCGGGGCCGGCTCCTACAATGAGCAGTTCTTC; CDR3aa: CASSQALIGAGSYNEQFF
d_gene: NA; abundance: NA; j_gene: TRBJ2-1; v_gene: TRBV4-2; CDR3nt: TGTGCCAGCAGCCAAGAGATCTCCGCACCTTACAATGAGCAGTTCTTC; CDR3aa: CASSQEISAPYNEQFF
d_gene: NA; abundance: NA; j_gene: TRBJ2-2; v_gene: TRBV21-1; CDR3nt: TGTGCCAGCAGCAAAGGTCGCAGGGGGCTAAATACCGGGGAGCTGTTTTTT; CDR3aa: CASSKGRRGLNTGELFF
d_gene: NA; abundance: NA; j_gene: TRBJ2-5; v_gene: TRBV25-1; CDR3nt: TGTGCCAGCAGTGTCCAGGGTTCAGAGACCCAGTACTTC; CDR3aa: CASSVQGSETQYF
d_gene: TRBD1; abundance: NA; j_gene: TRBJ1-5; v_gene: TRBV7-2; CDR3nt: TGTGCCAGCAGCCCGACAGGGGGTAGCAATCAGCCCCAGCATTTT; CDR3aa: CASSPTGGSNQPQHF
d_gene: NA; abundance: NA; j_gene: TRBJ1-2; v_gene: TRBV4-1; CDR3nt: TGCGCCAGCAGCCGTCTCCCCCCCGTAACCCTTAACTATGGCTACACCTTC; CDR3aa: CASSRLPPVTLNYGYTF
d_gene: NA; abundance: NA; j_gene: TRBJ2-7; v_gene: TRBV4-1; CDR3nt: TGCGCCAGCAGCCACCCGAGGGACGGAAGCAAAACCTACGAGCAGTACTTC; CDR3aa: CASSHPRDGSKTYEQYF